This T cell receptor (beta chain) is from a study of preoperative IRX-2 immunotherapy in early breast cancer. Indicated treatment: preoperative locoregional IRX-2 cytokine immunotherapy. Patients received preoperative, locoregional IRX-2 cytokine immunotherapy in a phase Ib study. This table comes from immunoSEQ multiplex PCR, and its TCRdb copy is limited to in-frame clones, with some not included. Among approximately 30,000 clones, 85% to 90% were seen once, and the ten largest hold around 1.6%. Per the germline V gene, CDR1 is SGHVS and CDR2 is FNYEAQ. V was clipped by 3 bases and J by 6 bases, with 14 bases between them. The CDR3 runs 14 residues.

Specimen: tumor tissue, collected after IRX-2 immunotherapy. The rearrangement links TRBV7-6 to TRBJ1-1; unclear D gene. The receptor's source is a human donor with breast cancer. The CDR3 sequence is CASSLVSELSEAFF. The CDR3 coding sequence is TGTGCCAGCAGCTTGGTAAGCGAACTCTCTGAAGCTTTCTTT.